These T cell receptor beta chains were read from a single sample in a study of blood T cell dynamics during melanoma immunotherapy. The table came from immunoSEQ multiplex PCR; TCRdb's copy has only in-frame clones and leaves some out. The table records 14,000 to 15,000 clones, roughly 87% of them present only once. This specimen consisted of blood, obtained from a patient treated with checkpoint blockade. The receptors derive from a human donor with melanoma. Both conserved end residues are part of each CDR3. D genes are given only for firm matches. Not every row has a clone size; where given, it reads once, few, many or a size class.

len,d_gene,abundance,v_gene,j_gene,CDR3nt,CDR3aa
15,.,once,TRBV4-3,TRBJ2-1,TGCGCCAGCAGCCAAGACCAAGGCTCCTACAATGAGCAGTTCTTC,CASSQDQGSYNEQFF
16,TRBD2,.,TRBV7-8,TRBJ2-5,TGTGCCAGCAGCTTATACTGGACTAGCGGGAAAGAGACCCAGTACTTC,CASSLYWTSGKETQYF
13,.,.,TRBV7-3,TRBJ2-1,TGTGCCAGCAGCTTATTCCCCTCCGGTGAGCAGTTCTTC,CASSLFPSGEQFF
15,TRBD1,few,TRBV6-5,TRBJ2-7,TGTGCCAGCAGCCTAGGCGGGACAGGGACCTACGAGCAGTACTTC,CASSLGGTGTYEQYF
13,TRBD1,.,TRBV2,TRBJ2-7,TGTGCCAGCACTGGGGGACAGAGCTACGAGCAGTACTTC,CASTGGQSYEQYF
15,TRBD2,.,TRBV7-8,TRBJ2-7,TGTGCCAGCAGCCCCCTCTTGACTAGCGCCTACGAGCAGTACTTC,CASSPLLTSAYEQYF
22,TRBD2,.,TRBV7-7,TRBJ2-3,TGTGCTAGCAGCTGTCTACAGGGAAGAGATTTAAGTAGCGGGAGGGAGGCAGATACGCAGTATTTT,CASSCLQGRDLSSGREADTQYF
12,TRBD2,.,TRBV11-2,TRBJ2-1,TGTGCCAGCAGCTCGGGGACTAGCAACTCCATCTTC,CASSSGTSNSIF
14,.,.,TRBV28,TRBJ2-7,TGTGCCAGCTTGGGCCGAGGGGGTTCCCACGAGCAGTACTTC,CASLGRGGSHEQYF
17,TRBD2,.,TRBV2,TRBJ2-1,TGTGCCAGCAGTTGGACTAGCGGGAGATCGTCTACCAATGAGCAGTTCTTC,CASSWTSGRSSTNEQFF
17,TRBD2,.,TRBV19,TRBJ2-2,TGTGCCAGTAGTATAGATTGGGGACTAACGGGCACCGGGGAGCTGTTTTTT,CASSIDWGLTGTGELFF
14,TRBD1,once,TRBV2,TRBJ2-3,TGTGCCAGCGGGGACAGGGGGAGCACAGATACGCAGTATTTT,CASGDRGSTDTQYF
15,.,.,TRBV7-2,TRBJ2-7,TGTGCCAGCAGCACCCGCGGGACGAGTTTATACGAGCAGTACTTC,CASSTRGTSLYEQYF
16,.,once,TRBV5-6,TRBJ1-2,TGTGCCAGCAGCTTGAACCAGGGTCACCCCCCTTATGGCTACACCTTC,CASSLNQGHPPYGYTF
14,TRBD1,once,TRBV28,TRBJ2-1,TGTGCCAGCAGAGGGACAGGGCTATACAATGAGCAGTTCTTC,CASRGTGLYNEQFF
16,TRBD2,.,TRBV9,TRBJ2-3,TGTGCCAGCAGCATCCGGGGACTAGCAGGGGCCGATACGCAGTATTTT,CASSIRGLAGADTQYF
17,.,once,TRBV7-8,TRBJ2-1,TGTGCCAGCAGCTTATTAGTCTCGGGGAAGTCCTACAATGAGCAGTTCTTC,CASSLLVSGKSYNEQFF
16,TRBD1,.,TRBV7-9,TRBJ2-7,TGTGCCAGCAGCTCGGACAGGGTAAAGGGAGCCTACGAGCAGTACTTC,CASSSDRVKGAYEQYF
15,TRBD2,.,TRBV7-9,TRBJ2-7,TGTGCCAGCAGCTTAGACGGGGGGTACTCCTACGAGCAGTACTTC,CASSLDGGYSYEQYF
14,TRBD2,.,TRBV5-1,TRBJ2-1,TGCGCCAGCAGCTTGGAACTAGCGGACAATGAGCAGTTCTTC,CASSLELADNEQFF
16,.,.,TRBV7-2,TRBJ2-5,TGTGCCAGCAGCTCTAGTTCCGGAGGGGGCTTGGAGACCCAGTACTTC,CASSSSSGGGLETQYF
13,.,.,TRBV4-1,TRBJ2-7,TGCGCCAGCAGCCTCGACAGACCCTACGAGCAGTACTTC,CASSLDRPYEQYF
13,.,.,TRBV7-2,TRBJ2-5,TGTGCCAGCAGCTTAGTCCGCCAAGAGACCCAGTACTTC,CASSLVRQETQYF
17,TRBD2,.,TRBV19,TRBJ2-1,TGTGCCAGTACCGTGGGGCATAGCGGGAGATCGGACAATGAGCAGTTCTTC,CASTVGHSGRSDNEQFF
14,TRBD1,.,TRBV5-1,TRBJ1-1,TGCGCCAGCAGCGTGGGACAGGGTTGGGATGAAGCTTTCTTT,CASSVGQGWDEAFF
14,TRBD2,once,TRBV19,TRBJ2-1,TGTGCCAGTAGTACGGGAGGGCCGGGCAATGAGCAGTTCTTC,CASSTGGPGNEQFF
15,TRBD2,.,TRBV6-1,TRBJ2-5,TGTGCCAGCAGTGAAGGGGGGACTAGCGGGAGGACGCAGTACTTC,CASSEGGTSGRTQYF
17,TRBD2,.,TRBV5-5,TRBJ2-5,TGTGCCAGCAGCGAAGGGACTAGCGGGAATCCACAAGAGACCCAGTACTTC,CASSEGTSGNPQETQYF
14,.,.,TRBV2,TRBJ2-5,TGTGCCAGCAGTTCACGGGACTTTCAAGAGACCCAGTACTTC,CASSSRDFQETQYF
14,TRBD1,.,TRBV29-1,TRBJ1-1,TGCAGCGCCTCCTCAGGGGGCAGAAACACTGAAGCTTTCTTT,CSASSGGRNTEAFF
12,.,.,TRBV5-1,TRBJ2-1,TGCGCCAGCAGCTCCCCCTTGGGTGAGCAGTTCTTC,CASSSPLGEQFF
13,.,.,TRBV19,TRBJ1-2,TGTGCCAGTGAACAGAGGGGAGGGGATGGCTACACCTTC,CASEQRGGDGYTF
13,TRBD2,.,TRBV6-6,TRBJ2-3,TGTGCCAGCCTAGCGGGGTTACTGGATACGCAGTATTTT,CASLAGLLDTQYF
13,.,.,TRBV5-1,TRBJ2-7,TGCGCCAGCAGCCCGGTCGGCTCCTACGAGCAGTACTTC,CASSPVGSYEQYF
17,TRBD2,once,TRBV18,TRBJ2-1,TGTGCCAGCTCACAACTTCCCTCGACTAGCCAGGGCAATGAGCAGTTCTTC,CASSQLPSTSQGNEQFF
15,.,.,TRBV14,TRBJ2-2,TGTGCCAGCAGCCTACAGTTCGCGAACACCGGGGAGCTGTTTTTT,CASSLQFANTGELFF
14,.,once,TRBV9,TRBJ2-6,TGTGCCAGCAGTCCCAGCTCTGGGGCCAACGTCCTGACTTTC,CASSPSSGANVLTF
13,.,once,TRBV28,TRBJ1-2,TGTGCCAGCAGTTTAGACTTTAACTATGGCTACACCTTC,CASSLDFNYGYTF
13,.,.,TRBV29-1,TRBJ1-2,TGCAGCGTTGACACAGAGCCTAACTATGGCTACACCTTC,CSVDTEPNYGYTF
17,.,.,TRBV27,TRBJ1-4,TGTGCCAGCAGCAAGTTTTACCAGGGAGCAACTAATGAAAAACTGTTTTTT,CASSKFYQGATNEKLFF
14,.,few,TRBV7-8,TRBJ2-5,TGTGCCAGCAGCTCCCGGGACGGACAAGAGACCCAGTACTTC,CASSSRDGQETQYF
15,.,.,TRBV2,TRBJ2-1,TGTGCCAGCAGTGAAGAAGGACTACACACAAATGAGCAGTTCTTC,CASSEEGLHTNEQFF
14,TRBD1,.,TRBV30,TRBJ2-3,TGTGCCTGGAGTGTTGGGACAGGGTTTGGTACGCAGTATTTT,CAWSVGTGFGTQYF
15,TRBD2,.,TRBV18,TRBJ2-1,TGTGCCAGCTCACCAGCTAGCGGGAGTGGGAATGAGCAGTTCTTC,CASSPASGSGNEQFF
17,.,.,TRBV21-1,TRBJ2-1,TGTGCCAGCAGCACCCTCGCGGGAGGGAGCTCCTACAATGAGCAGTTCTTC,CASSTLAGGSSYNEQFF
16,TRBD1,.,TRBV5-4,TRBJ2-2,TGTGCCAGCAGCTTAGACAGGGGTTCAAACACCGGGGAGCTGTTTTTT,CASSLDRGSNTGELFF
16,.,once,TRBV7-9,TRBJ1-5,TGTGCCAGCAGCTTCAAGGACAGTTATAGCAATCAGCCCCAGCATTTT,CASSFKDSYSNQPQHF
17,.,.,TRBV30,TRBJ2-7,TGTGCCTGGAGTGTAGAAACCCTTAGGGACCGCTCGATCCAGCAGTACTTC,CAWSVETLRDRSIQQYF
12,.,.,TRBV2,TRBJ1-1,TGTGCCAGCAGTGTCCGGAACACTGAAGCTTTCTTT,CASSVRNTEAFF
14,.,.,TRBV7-2,TRBJ2-3,TGTGCCAGCAGCCGAAGGGGGAACACAGATACGCAGTATTTT,CASSRRGNTDTQYF